This TCR beta chain was profiled in a study of blood T cell repertoires in COVID-19. For the study at large: Some COVID-19 samples were acute and others convalescent; all came from the United States, Italy and Spain. T cells, B-cell-depleted T cells, or PBMCs provided the cDNA or gDNA that served as material.

The J segment lost 3 bases and the V segment lost 3 bases, leaving 8 bases of the junction unmatched. The CDR3 sequence is 15 residues long. CDR1 and CDR2 (germline): SGDLS, YYNGEE. Original data processing: Estimated nucleated cell counts came from reference gene primer amplification. TCRdb's copy holds only in-frame clones and misses some; the assay was immunoSEQ multiplex PCR. V, J and clone size derive from that table, while D and trimming were established from the DNA sequence. The sample holds approximately 70,000 clones, approximately 80% seen once. The chain combines TRBV9 with TRBJ2-7; TRBD2 matches 8 bases. Material for sequencing was peripheral blood. The clonotype originates from a woman between 50 and 59 years old with acute or convalescent COVID-19. The chain's CDR3 is CASSATGGPHYEQYF. The CDR3 region has the DNA TGTGCCAGCAGCGCAACGGGGGGGCCCCACTACGAGCAGTACTTC.